The source of this T cell receptor (beta chain) is a study of T cell responses to AZD1222 COVID-19 vaccine. Pooling covered second doses at about 4 or about 12 weeks. Notes on the study in general: Unmutated variant regions are reportedly the target of nearly half of TCRs that are spike-specific. There were mostly white British donors and more females than males, and clonal diversity was possibly underestimated.

Looked up from germline, CDR1 is SEHNR and CDR2 is FQNEAQ (reference sequence). The ends were cut back, 2 bases at V and 2 bases at J, with 12 bases in the middle. The CDR3 is made up of 15 amino acids. On this clone itself: As yet, its antigen is unknown. Other DNA sequences from this sample encode an identical CDR3 as well.

The data were produced by immunoSEQ multiplex PCR, yet TCRdb's version contains in-frame clones alone and is incomplete. The table has about 82,000 clones, roughly 80% seen once. The TCR was taken from an adult who received the AZD1222 COVID-19 vaccine. Sequencing used peripheral blood, obtained 28 days after the second AZD1222 dose. V and J are TRBV7-9 and TRBJ2-5; either TRBD1 or TRBD2 may supply D (5 bases each). CDR3 bases: TGTGCCAGCAGCTTATATTCTGGGGGACAAGAGACCCAGTACTTC. Residues: CASSLYSGGQETQYF.